A single sample is the source of the 21 T cell receptor beta chains below, sequenced in a study of T cells after posttransplantation cyclophosphamide. Data came from immunoSEQ multiplex PCR; TCRdb stores just in-frame clones and leaves some out. Recorded here are over 15,000 clones, none singletons. Busulfan-fludarabine conditioning, marrow transplant, and cyclophosphamide on days +3 and +4 were administered. The specimen was PBMCs, collected after allogeneic stem cell transplant with posttransplant cyclophosphamide. The receptors were sampled from a female patient in her thirties or forties who received an allogeneic stem cell transplant from a related donor, was CMV-positive, and had no GVHD. The graft donor may account for some of the T cells.

This clone has a count of ten or more. The chain carries TRBV28 and TRBJ2-7, with 12 positions matching TRBD1. Trimming removed 4 bases from V and 5 bases from J; junction bases left unmatched: 12. This CDR3 has 17 residues. Per germline, CDR1 MDHEN and CDR2 SYDVKM. CDR3 bases: TGTGCCAGCAGTTATGTGATTGGGGGACAGGGGGCCCACGAGCAGTACTTC. Translating it yields CASSYVIGGQGAHEQYF.

This clone was recorded many times. The genes are TRBV6-1 and TRBJ2-5, with D tentatively TRBD2 (6 bases). The germline gives CDR1 MNHNS, CDR2 SASEGT. Between the trimmed V and J ends, which lost 3 bases and 2 bases, there was a span of 10 bases. This CDR3 contains 14 residues. CDR3 nucleotide sequence: TGTGCCAGCAGTGAGCGGGAAGCGCAAGAGACCCAGTACTTC. As protein: CASSEREAQETQYF.

J is TRBJ1-6 and V is TRBV29-1; 7 bases are a match to TRBD1. The CDR3 runs to 12 residues. V lost 7 bases to trimming and J lost 5 bases; unmatched junction nucleotides: 2. In germline, CDR1 is SQVTM, CDR2 ANQGSEA. The CDR3 is CSAGTDNSPLHF. As DNA, the CDR3 is TGCAGCGCTGGGACAGATAATTCACCCCTCCACTTT.

This clone was found many times. V usage is TRBV29-1 and J usage is TRBJ2-3, with 8 bases identical to TRBD2. CDR1 and CDR2 from the germline V gene are SQVTM and ANQGSEA. The CDR3 covers 14 residues. V was pared by 5 bases and J by 1 base, with 5 bases of the junction left unmatched. The CDR3 sequence: CSVRAGVGTDTQYF. The DNA of the CDR3 is TGCAGCGTTAGAGCGGGAGTTGGCACAGATACGCAGTATTTT.

Ten or more counts support this clone. The V call is TRBV11-3, the J call TRBJ2-3, with a possible D match to TRBD2 (5 bases). The CDR3 runs 13 residues. Germline V lookup: CDR1 SGHNT, CDR2 YENEEA. Trimming took 0 bases from V and 6 from J, leaving 7 bases between them. The CDR3: CASSLDGEDTQYF. CDR3 sequence (DNA): TGTGCCAGCAGCTTAGACGGGGAGGATACGCAGTATTTT.

This clone was picked up many times. The CDR3 nucleotides are TGCGCCAGCAGCCCCGGGACTAGCAGTTACAATGAGCAGTTCTTC. It translates to CASSPGTSSYNEQFF. The rearrangement links TRBV5-1 to TRBJ2-1, with 9 bases identical to TRBD2. The CDR3 extends over 15 amino acids. CDR1 SGHRS and CDR2 YFSETQ come from the germline V gene. The junction had 6 bases not matched to a gene; V was cut back by 4 bases and J by 4 bases.

This clone was counted ten times or more. This chain links TRBV13 with TRBJ2-1; 8 bases align to TRBD2. This CDR3 is 18 amino acids long. Germline V gives CDR1 PRHDT, CDR2 FYEKMQ (reference sequence). V lost 0 bases and J lost 0; bases outside the gene matches: 7. The CDR3 DNA reads TGTGCCAGCAGCTTAGGGCCTGGCGGGGGGAGCTCCTACAATGAGCAGTTCTTC. Residues: CASSLGPGGGSSYNEQFF.

This clone has a count of ten or more. This chain uses TRBV27 with TRBJ2-2, with 8 bases aligning to TRBD1. Germline V gives CDR1 MNHEY, CDR2 SMNVEV (reference sequence). V shed 7 bases, J shed 3 bases, and the junction held 4 bases outside the gene matches. This CDR3 has 14 amino acids. CDR3 residues: CASTLGQDTGELFF. The CDR3 coding sequence is TGTGCCAGCACTCTGGGACAGGACACCGGGGAGCTGTTTTTT.

The rearrangement links TRBV6-6 to TRBJ2-5, with D possibly TRBD1 on 6 matching bases. The end of the DNA fits TRBJ2-7 better, so the J call may be wrong. The CDR3 loop spans 15 amino acids. The germline V gene has CDR1 MNHNY and CDR2 SVGAGI (reference sequence). The chain's CDR3 is CASSYVRDKFYEQYF. The CDR3, as DNA: TGTGCCAGCAGTTACGTTCGGGACAAGTTCTACGAGCAGTACTTC.

This clone was observed at least ten times. This chain uses TRBV18 with TRBJ2-4, with D hard to call. Trimming stripped 3 bases from V and 7 bases from J, with 16 bases between. CDR1 is KGHSH and CDR2 is LQKENI in the germline V gene. This CDR3 comprises 15 residues. The CDR3 coding sequence is TGTGCCAGCTCACCGCCGCCCGTAGTCGGTAACATTCAGTACTTC. It yields the protein CASSPPPVVGNIQYF.

This clone occurred many times. Here the CDR3 reads CASLSRDRGYTEAFF. The CDR3 region has the DNA TGTGCCAGCCTATCCCGGGACAGGGGGTACACTGAAGCTTTCTTT. V usage is TRBV6-4 and J usage is TRBJ1-1, with 11 bases aligning to TRBD1. Unmatched junction bases numbered 8, after V lost 8 bases and J lost 3 bases. This CDR3 has 15 residues. Germline V gives CDR1 MRHNA, CDR2 SNTAGT.

Many counts were recorded for this clone. This chain uses TRBV4-1 with TRBJ1-4, with unresolved D. The CDR3 spans 16 residues. V lost 0 bases and J lost 3, with 11 bases in between. Germline V CDR1 and CDR2: MGHRA, YSYEKL. The CDR3 DNA reads TGCGCCAGCAGCCAAGATCGCACAGTAGCTAATGAAAAACTGTTTTTT. It codes for CASSQDRTVANEKLFF.

In its sample, this clone was seen many times. V usage is TRBV11-2 and J usage is TRBJ2-1, with 8 bases matching TRBD2. The junction had 9 bases not matched to a gene; V was cut back by 2 bases and J by 0 bases. The CDR3 runs to 18 residues. Germline CDR1 is SGHAT and CDR2 is FQNNGV. CDR3 amino acids: CASSLNSGALSSYNEQFF. The CDR3 DNA reads as TGTGCCAGCAGCTTAAATAGCGGGGCCCTGAGCTCCTACAATGAGCAGTTCTTC. The variable domain in full, with the rest retrieved from reference TRBV11-2 and TRBJ2-1, is EAGVAQSPRYKIIEKRQSVAFWCNPISGHATLYWYQQILGQGPKLLIQFQNNGVVDDSQLPKDRFSAERLKGVDSTLKIQPAKLEDSAVYLCASSLNSGALSSYNEQFFGPGTRLTVL.

The table lists this clone with many counts. The gene calls are TRBV4-2 and TRBJ2-6; D is unresolved. Deletions cut 1 base from V and 0 bases from J, with 10 bases between. Germline loops: CDR1 LGHNA, CDR2 YNFKEQ. The CDR3 sequence is 17 residues long. CDR3 DNA sequence: TGTGCCAGCAGCCAAGGCCAGGTAAACTCTGGGGCCAACGTCCTGACTTTC. Translation gives CASSQGQVNSGANVLTF.

This clone showed up many times. The chain joins TRBV28 to TRBJ1-1; the match to TRBD1 covers 7 bases. The V segment lost 2 bases and the J segment 2 bases; nucleotides outside the gene matches: 5. CDR1 and CDR2 (germline): MDHEN, SYDVKM. There are 15 residues in the CDR3. The CDR3 region has the DNA TGTGCCAGCAGTTTAAGGGGACAGTTAAACACTGAAGCTTTCTTT. This translates into CASSLRGQLNTEAFF.

The sample holds many counts of this clone. V and J are TRBV27 and TRBJ1-5, with D perhaps matching TRBD1 (6 bases). This CDR3 region has 15 residues. V gave up 5 bases and J gave up 7 bases, with 18 bases separating them. Germline CDR1 and CDR2: MNHEY and SMNVEV (reference sequence). The CDR3 region is CASSLTWQGQQPQHF. CDR3 nucleotides: TGTGCCAGCAGTCTCACGTGGCAGGGACAACAGCCCCAGCATTTT.

This clone was counted at least ten times. The rearrangement links TRBV7-2 to TRBJ2-1, with D unclear. The CDR3 totals 15 residues. CDR1 is SGHTA and CDR2 is FQGNSA in the germline V gene. V dropped 1 base and J dropped 6 bases, with 13 bases sitting between them. The CDR3 coding sequence is TGTGCCAGCAGCTTAGGTCCCTATTCGGGCAATGAGCAGTTCTTC. Translating it yields CASSLGPYSGNEQFF.

This clone was found many times. This chain connects TRBV10-3 to TRBJ2-2; D perhaps matches TRBD2 (5 bases). V was clipped by 6 bases and J by 0 bases, with 11 bases between them. The CDR3 consists of 15 residues. Germline CDR1 and CDR2: ENHRY and SYGVKD. The chain's CDR3 is CAIRRSGANTGELFF. CDR3 DNA sequence: TGTGCCATCAGGCGGAGCGGTGCGAACACCGGGGAGCTGTTTTTT.

This clone came up many times. The CDR3, as DNA: TGTGCCAGCAGTTCCTACAGGCGCGGGGACACCGGGGAGCTGTTTTTT. Translation gives CASSSYRRGDTGELFF. V gene TRBV27 combines with J gene TRBJ2-2; tentative D call: TRBD2 (6 bases). Germline CDR1 and CDR2: MNHEY and SMNVEV (reference sequence). V was clipped by 4 bases and J by 3 bases, with 15 bases between them. The CDR3 totals 16 residues.

This clone was seen at least ten times. The genes are TRBV7-3 and TRBJ1-1, with 7 bases matching TRBD1. This CDR3 has 13 amino acids. Germline assignment: CDR1 SGHTA and CDR2 FQGTGA. The ends lost 3 bases at V and 8 bases at J; junction bases unmatched: 6. The CDR3 reads CASSFSPTGEAFF. CDR3 coding DNA: TGTGCCAGCAGCTTCTCGCCGACAGGGGAAGCTTTCTTT.

This clone was detected ten times or more. The chain carries TRBV7-2 and TRBJ2-1, with 13 bases identical to TRBD2. With V trimmed by 5 bases and J by 4 bases, 2 bases remained unmatched. This CDR3 has 15 amino acids. The germline V gene has CDR1 SGHTA and CDR2 FQGNSA. CDR3 sequence: CASSGLAGVYNEQFF. DNA for the CDR3: TGTGCCAGCAGCGGACTAGCGGGAGTTTACAATGAGCAGTTCTTC. Supplemented by reference TRBV7-2 and TRBJ2-1, the full variable domain reads GAGVSQSPSNKVTEKGKDVELRCDPISGHTALYWYRQSLGQGLEFLIYFQGNSAPDKSGLPSDRFSAERTGGSVSTLTIQRTQQEDSAVYLCASSGLAGVYNEQFFGPGTRLTVL.